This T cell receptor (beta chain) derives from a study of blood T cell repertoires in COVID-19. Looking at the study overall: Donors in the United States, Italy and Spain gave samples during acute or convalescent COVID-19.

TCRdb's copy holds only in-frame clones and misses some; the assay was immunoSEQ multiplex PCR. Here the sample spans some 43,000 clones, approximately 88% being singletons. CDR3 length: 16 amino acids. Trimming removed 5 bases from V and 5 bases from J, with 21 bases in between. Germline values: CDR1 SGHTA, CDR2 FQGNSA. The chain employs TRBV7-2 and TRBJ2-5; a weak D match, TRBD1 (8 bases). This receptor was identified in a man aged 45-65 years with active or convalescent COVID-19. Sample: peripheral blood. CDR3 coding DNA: TGTGCCAGCAGCCCTCGGGGGGCAGGGGGCCGTGAGACCCAGTACTTC. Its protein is CASSPRGAGGRETQYF.